The 24 T cell receptor beta chains below were found in one sample sequenced in a study of T cells in Graves' hyperthyroidism and ophthalmopathy. TCR beta CDR3 sequences were amplified from RNA transcripts. HTBI primers were used for first-round RT-PCR of the TCR CDR3. From the multiplex PCR reads, TCRdb called clonotypes with MiXCR, one entry per CDR3 protein. This table holds 620,000 or so distinct CDR3 sequences, about 14% found once. The sequenced sample consisted of blood. Receptors originate from a woman in her forties or fifties with Graves' ophthalmopathy.

This clonotype was seen more than once but under ten times. The chain couples TRBV3-1 to TRBJ1-2; 8 bases align to TRBD1. Germline CDR1 LGHDT, CDR2 YNNKEL (reference sequence). The CDR3 loop spans 14 amino acids. The J segment lost 7 bases and the V segment lost 3 bases, leaving 7 bases of the junction unmatched. The CDR3 bases are TGTGCCAGCAGCCAGACACAGGGGGGATCTGGCTACACCTTC. Encoded protein: CASSQTQGGSGYTF.

This clonotype has a handful of counts. This chain uses TRBV29-1 with TRBJ2-7; TRBD2 might be the D (6 bases). The CDR3 length is 13 residues. Per germline, CDR1 SQVTM and CDR2 ANQGSEA. The V gene lost 4 bases and the J gene lost 3 bases, with 13 bases spanning the gap. The CDR3 sequence: CSVATRLHYEQYF. The DNA for the CDR3 is TGCAGCGTTGCGACTAGACTCCACTACGAGCAGTACTTC.

This clonotype was seen ten or more times. The J gene is TRBJ2-7, the V gene TRBV7-8, with 7 bases identical to TRBD2. V dropped 5 bases and J dropped 3; count of bases not matched to a gene: 7. The CDR3 sequence is 14 residues long. The V gene's germline CDR1 is SGHVS and CDR2 FQNEAQ. The CDR3 region has the DNA TGTGCCAGCAGCAGTAGCGGGTGGGTCTACGAGCAGTACTTC. Its protein product is CASSSSGWVYEQYF.

The V gene is TRBV7-9, the J gene TRBJ1-5; no reliable D call. Trimming took 6 bases from V and 6 from J, leaving 12 bases between them. The CDR3 is made up of 13 amino acids. Germline CDR1 is SEHNR and CDR2 is FQNEAQ (reference sequence). As DNA, the CDR3 is TGTGCCAGCAGTGACCGGGAGGGTCAGCCCCAGCATTTT. Translating gives CASSDREGQPQHF.

This clonotype was seen many times. The chain employs TRBV7-6 and TRBJ2-3; 7 nucleotides line up with TRBD2. CDR1 and CDR2 (germline): SGHVS, FNYEAQ. The CDR3 runs to 15 residues. The ends lost 5 bases at V and 1 base at J; junction bases unmatched: 6. CDR3 protein: CASSGEAGRTDTQYF. The CDR3 DNA reads as TGTGCCAGCAGCGGCGAAGCGGGACGCACAGATACGCAGTATTTT.

This clonotype has ten or more counts. The chain has TRBV3-2 and TRBJ2-7. TRBV3-2 is deemed a pseudogene. The CDR3 is 16 residues long. The CDR3: CASSQDLGRTSYEQYF. The CDR3 nucleotides are TGTGCCAGCAGCCAAGATTTGGGACGGACCTCCTACGAGCAGTACTTC.

This clonotype was found many times. The chain couples TRBV12-3 or TRBV12-4 to TRBJ2-7; 12 bases agree with TRBD1. Unmatched junction bases numbered 8, after V lost 8 bases and J lost 6 bases. CDR3 length equals 14 residues. CDR3 loop: CASLPGQGAGEQYF. The CDR3 DNA follows: TGTGCCAGCCTTCCGGGACAGGGGGCTGGCGAGCAGTACTTC.

This chain uses TRBV20-1 with TRBJ2-7; possibly TRBD1 for D (5 bases). CDR1 and CDR2 (germline): DFQATT, SNEGSKA (reference sequence). The V end was cut by 6 bases, the J end by 1 base, with 13 bases between. CDR3 size: 13 residues. The CDR3 protein is CSAYNRKSYEQYF. The CDR3 DNA sequence: TGCAGTGCATACAACAGGAAATCCTACGAGCAGTACTTC.

This clonotype came up a few times. The chain uses TRBV20-1 and TRBJ2-3; 8 positions match TRBD2. V lost 4 bases to trimming and J lost 2 bases; unmatched junction nucleotides: 11. Germline CDR1 and CDR2: DFQATT and SNEGSKA (reference sequence). The CDR3 sequence is 16 residues long. The CDR3 loop reads CSANAVVAGPTDTQYF. The CDR3 DNA follows: TGCAGTGCTAACGCTGTGGTAGCGGGGCCCACAGATACGCAGTATTTT.

This clonotype was observed a few times. The rearrangement links TRBV4-1 to TRBJ2-1; no reliable D call. V was shortened by 0 bases and J by 7 bases, with 16 bases between the two germline ends. Per the germline V gene, CDR1 is MGHRA and CDR2 is YSYEKL. CDR3 length: 16 amino acids. The CDR3: CASSQDGLVPPNEQFF. CDR3 coding DNA: TGCGCCAGCAGCCAAGATGGCCTAGTCCCTCCTAATGAGCAGTTCTTC.

This clonotype has ten or more counts. The chain recombines TRBV29-1 with TRBJ2-1, with 11 nucleotides matching TRBD2. Germline trimming cut 6 bases from V and 5 bases from J; bases unmatched to any gene: 6. The CDR3 contains 14 residues. From germline, CDR1 is SQVTM and CDR2 ANQGSEA. CDR3 sequence: CSVQGLAVNNEQFF. The DNA for the CDR3 is TGCAGCGTCCAGGGACTAGCGGTGAACAATGAGCAGTTCTTC.

This clonotype was seen many times. The chain carries TRBV11-3 and TRBJ2-5; TRBD2 is a possible D gene (6 bases). V was shortened by 5 bases and J by 5 bases, with 15 bases between the two germline ends. The CDR3 sequence is 14 residues long. Germline V gene lookup returns CDR1 SGHNT and CDR2 YENEEA. The CDR3 DNA is TGTGCCAGCAGCCCGCCGGGACTTAGGGAGACCCAGTACTTC. It yields the protein CASSPPGLRETQYF.

This clonotype was counted between two and nine times. This may be a read error: a much more frequent sequence differs by one nucleotide. The CDR3 does not close with the conserved phenylalanine or tryptophan, likely indicating a read error. The chain couples TRBV28 to TRBJ1-5; D call uncertain. Germline CDR1 reads MDHEN; CDR2 reads SYDVKM. CDR3 length equals 16 residues. V lost 3 bases and J lost 0, with 12 bases in between. CDR3 sequence reads: CASSFRTRYSNQPQHS. The CDR3 bases are TGTGCCAGCAGTTTCAGGACCCGTTATAGCAATCAGCCCCAGCATTCT.

In its sample, this clonotype was seen many times. This chain uses TRBV20-1 with TRBJ2-3, with 9 bases identical to TRBD2. Germline CDR1 and CDR2: DFQATT and SNEGSKA (reference sequence). V lost 5 bases and J lost 2; bases outside the gene matches: 5. This CDR3 comprises 14 residues. The CDR3 protein is CSAQTSGYTDTQYF. As DNA, the CDR3 is TGCAGTGCTCAGACTAGCGGATACACAGATACGCAGTATTTT.

This clonotype has ten or more counts. At one end the junction does not follow the germline gene, possibly because of a read error. This chain links TRBV2 with TRBJ2-7; 13 bases agree with TRBD2. CDR3 length: 19 residues. CDR1 and CDR2 (germline): SNHLY, FYNNEI. The CDR3 coding sequence is TGTGCCAGCACTGAAGACACTAGCGGGAGGGCCCTCAAGTCCTACGAGCAGTACTTC. Translation gives CASTEDTSGRALKSYEQYF.

This clonotype appeared a few times. V is TRBV2 and J is TRBJ1-6, with D hard to call. Trimming stripped 6 bases from V and 7 bases from J, with 16 bases between. The CDR3 totals 15 residues. Germline-derived CDR1 and CDR2 are SNHLY and FYNNEI. This CDR3 is CASSPNRYENSPLHF. The DNA of the CDR3 is TGTGCCAGCAGCCCCAACAGATATGAGAATTCACCCCTCCACTTT.

This clonotype appeared many times. The rearrangement uses TRBV7-3 and TRBJ2-1, with D perhaps TRBD2 (6 bases). V was cut by 2 bases and J by 6 bases, with 17 bases left in between. CDR1 and CDR2 (germline): SGHTA, FQGTGA. The CDR3 loop spans 16 amino acids. For the CDR3, the DNA is TGTGCCAGCAGCTTATCCTCGGGAGTACAGGTCAATGAGCAGTTCTTC. Its protein product is CASSLSSGVQVNEQFF.

This clonotype was recorded a few times. V and J are TRBV6-2 or TRBV6-3 and TRBJ1-2; no clear D gene. Trimming cost V 4 bases and J 8 bases, with 11 bases left between them. Germline V lookup: CDR1 MNHEY, CDR2 SVGEGT. The CDR3 totals 12 residues. CDR3 loop: CASSSRTEGYTF. The CDR3 DNA is TGTGCCAGCAGTTCACGGACGGAAGGCTACACCTTC.

The sample holds many counts of this clonotype. CDR3 nucleotides: TGTGCCAGCAGCCGAGGGACTCTCCGCTCCTACAATGAGCAGTTCTTC. Its protein is CASSRGTLRSYNEQFF. The chain couples TRBV5-5 to TRBJ2-1; possibly TRBD2 for D (6 bases). Germline V lookup: CDR1 SGHKS, CDR2 YYEKEE (reference sequence). V lost 4 bases, J lost 0 bases, and 14 bases lay in between. The CDR3 extends over 16 amino acids.

The table lists this clonotype with many counts. This chain uses TRBV12-3 or TRBV12-4 with TRBJ2-7; TRBD2 agrees at 9 bases. After removal of 6 bases from V and 2 bases from J, the junction contained 8 bases not matched to a gene. The CDR3 spans 15 residues. CDR3 loop: CASRYASGAAYEQYF. The CDR3 DNA reads as TGTGCCAGCAGGTACGCTAGCGGGGCCGCCTACGAGCAGTACTTC.

The sample holds many counts of this clonotype. The chain is built from TRBV28 and TRBJ2-7, with 9 bases lining up with TRBD1. The CDR3 has 14 amino acids. Germline-derived CDR1 and CDR2 are MDHEN and SYDVKM. The V and J ends lost 11 bases and 2 bases, in that order; junction bases with no gene match: 10. CDR3 sequence (DNA): TGTGCCGTGGAGACCCGGGACAGGGCCTACGAGCAGTACTTC. Its translation is CAVETRDRAYEQYF.

This clonotype came up many times. The rearrangement links TRBV7-9 to TRBJ2-1; D is uncertain. V lost 4 bases and J lost 6, with 7 bases in between. This CDR3 region has 12 residues. CDR1 is SEHNR, CDR2 FQNEAQ, per germline (reference sequence). CDR3 sequence: CASSSLLNEQFF. CDR3 in DNA: TGTGCCAGCAGCTCACTACTCAATGAGCAGTTCTTC.

This clonotype was seen many times. The chain employs TRBV12-3 or TRBV12-4 and TRBJ2-3, with D hard to call. The CDR3 sequence is 14 residues long. V lost 1 base to trimming and J lost 3 bases, with 8 bases between them. The CDR3 loop reads CASSLGVVTDTQYF. The DNA for the CDR3 is TGTGCCAGCAGTTTAGGGGTCGTGACAGATACGCAGTATTTT.

This clonotype was counted between two and nine times. The gene calls are TRBV4-3 and TRBJ2-5; 12 bases match TRBD2. The CDR3 consists of 14 residues. With V trimmed by 3 bases and J by 13 bases, 9 bases remained unmatched. Germline-derived CDR1 and CDR2 are LGHNA and YSLEER. CDR3 loop: CASSQNLAGGPRYF. CDR3 coding DNA: TGCGCCAGCAGCCAGAATCTAGCGGGAGGGCCCCGGTACTTC.